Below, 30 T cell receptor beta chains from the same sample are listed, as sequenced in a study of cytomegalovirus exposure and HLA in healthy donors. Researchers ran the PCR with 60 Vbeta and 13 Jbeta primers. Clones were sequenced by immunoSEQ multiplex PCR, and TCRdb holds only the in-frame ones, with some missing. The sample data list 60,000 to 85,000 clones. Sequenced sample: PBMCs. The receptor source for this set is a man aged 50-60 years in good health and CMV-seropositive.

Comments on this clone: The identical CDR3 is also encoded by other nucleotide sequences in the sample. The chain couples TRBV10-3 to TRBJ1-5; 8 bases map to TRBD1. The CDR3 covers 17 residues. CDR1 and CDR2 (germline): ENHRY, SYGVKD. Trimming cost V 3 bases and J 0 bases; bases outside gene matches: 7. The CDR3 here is CAISDPRTGNSNQPQHF. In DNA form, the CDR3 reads TGTGCCATCAGTGACCCGAGGACAGGGAATAGCAATCAGCCCCAGCATTTT.

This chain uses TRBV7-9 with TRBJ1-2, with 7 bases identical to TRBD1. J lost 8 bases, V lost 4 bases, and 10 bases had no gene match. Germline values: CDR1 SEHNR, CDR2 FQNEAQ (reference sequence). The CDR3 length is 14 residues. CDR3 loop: CASSSTGVARGYTF. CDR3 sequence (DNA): TGTGCCAGCAGCTCCACAGGGGTCGCCAGGGGCTACACCTTC.

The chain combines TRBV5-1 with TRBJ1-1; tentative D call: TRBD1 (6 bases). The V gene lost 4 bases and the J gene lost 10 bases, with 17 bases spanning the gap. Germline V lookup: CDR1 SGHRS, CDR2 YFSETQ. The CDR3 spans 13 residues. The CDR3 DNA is TGCGCCAGCAGCACATCACCGGGACAAGGAGCTTTCTTT. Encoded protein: CASSTSPGQGAFF.

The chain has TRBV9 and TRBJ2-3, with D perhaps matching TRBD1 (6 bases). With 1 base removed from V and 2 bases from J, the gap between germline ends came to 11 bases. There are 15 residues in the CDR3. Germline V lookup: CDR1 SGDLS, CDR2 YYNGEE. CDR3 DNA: TGTGCCAGCAGCGTATCTACAGGGACCACAGATACGCAGTATTTT. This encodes CASSVSTGTTDTQYF.

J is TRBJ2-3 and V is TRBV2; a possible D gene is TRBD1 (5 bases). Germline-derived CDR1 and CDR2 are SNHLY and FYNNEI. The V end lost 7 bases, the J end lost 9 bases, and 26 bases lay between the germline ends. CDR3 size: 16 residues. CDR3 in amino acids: CASTIPMGSVAGTQYF. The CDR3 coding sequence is TGTGCCAGCACCATTCCCATGGGATCTGTCGCAGGGACGCAGTATTTT.

CDR3 DNA sequence: TGCAGTGCTAGAGGGGCCCGGGAGGCTTTCTTT. Translation gives CSARGAREAFF. The rearrangement uses TRBV20-1 and TRBJ1-1; no reliable D call. V lost 1 base, J lost 11 bases, and 11 bases lay in between. CDR1 and CDR2 (germline): DFQATT, SNEGSKA (reference sequence). This CDR3 is built from 11 residues.

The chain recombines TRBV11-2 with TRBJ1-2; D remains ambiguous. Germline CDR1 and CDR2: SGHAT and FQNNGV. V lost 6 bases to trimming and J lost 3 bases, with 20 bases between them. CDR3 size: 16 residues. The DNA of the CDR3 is TGTGCCAGCAGTTCACTAACACGCTTCGGGGACTATGGCTACACCTTC. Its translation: CASSSLTRFGDYGYTF.

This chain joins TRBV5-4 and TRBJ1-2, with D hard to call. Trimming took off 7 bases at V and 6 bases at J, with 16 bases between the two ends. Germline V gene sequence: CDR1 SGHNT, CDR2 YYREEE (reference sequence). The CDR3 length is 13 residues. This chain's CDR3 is CASSSRSGDGYTF. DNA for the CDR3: TGTGCCAGCTCGTCCAGGAGCGGGGATGGCTACACCTTC.

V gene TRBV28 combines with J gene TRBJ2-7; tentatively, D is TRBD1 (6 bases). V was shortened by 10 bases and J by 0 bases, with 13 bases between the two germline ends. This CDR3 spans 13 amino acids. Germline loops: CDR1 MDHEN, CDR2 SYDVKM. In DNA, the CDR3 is TGTGCCATCCGACAGGCTTCCTCCTACGAGCAGTACTTC. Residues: CAIRQASSYEQYF.

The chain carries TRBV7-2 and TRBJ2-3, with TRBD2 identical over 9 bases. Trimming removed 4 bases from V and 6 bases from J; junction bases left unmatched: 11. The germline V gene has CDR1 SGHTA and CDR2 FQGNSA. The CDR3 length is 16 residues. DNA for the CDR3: TGTGCCAGCAGCTGGGGGAGGCTAGCGGGGCCCGATACGCAGTATTTT. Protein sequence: CASSWGRLAGPDTQYF.

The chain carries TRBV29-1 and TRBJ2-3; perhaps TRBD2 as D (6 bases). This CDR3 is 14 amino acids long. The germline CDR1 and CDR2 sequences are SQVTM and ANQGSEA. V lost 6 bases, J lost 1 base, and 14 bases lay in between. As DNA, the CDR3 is TGCAGCGTGGGACTGCGCAGAGGCACAGATACGCAGTATTTT. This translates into CSVGLRRGTDTQYF.

CDR3 sequence: CASSLAAEETQYF. The CDR3 DNA sequence: TGTGCCAGCTCGCTGGCGGCCGAGGAGACCCAGTACTTC. The chain uses TRBV18 and TRBJ2-5; D remains unclear. Germline lookup yields CDR1 KGHSH and CDR2 LQKENI. The CDR3 is 13 residues long. Trimming stripped 6 bases from V and 5 bases from J, with 13 bases between.

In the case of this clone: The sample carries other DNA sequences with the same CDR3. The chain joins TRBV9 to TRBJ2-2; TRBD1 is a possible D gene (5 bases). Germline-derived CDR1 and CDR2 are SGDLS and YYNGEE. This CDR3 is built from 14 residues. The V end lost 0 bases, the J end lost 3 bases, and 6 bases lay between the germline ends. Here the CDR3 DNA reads TGTGCCAGCAGCGTAGGACAGTACACCGGGGAGCTGTTTTTT. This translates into CASSVGQYTGELFF.

The CDR3 sequence is CASSPTGQSSYEQYF. CDR3 DNA sequence: TGTGCCAGCAGCCCCACGGGACAGAGCTCCTACGAGCAGTACTTC. The rearrangement joins TRBV9 to TRBJ2-7; TRBD1 aligns across 7 bases. Germline lookup yields CDR1 SGDLS and CDR2 YYNGEE. The CDR3 has 15 residues. The ends lost 4 bases at V and 0 bases at J; junction bases unmatched: 7.

DNA for the CDR3: TGTGCCAGCAGCTTGGATGGCGGGGGGGAGACAGATACGCAGTATTTT. Amino acid sequence: CASSLDGGGETDTQYF. V is TRBV5-4 and J is TRBJ2-3; 9 bases map to TRBD2. Germline assignment: CDR1 SGHNT and CDR2 YYREEE (reference sequence). V gave up 0 bases and J gave up 3 bases; unmatched junction bases: 5. There are 16 residues in the CDR3.

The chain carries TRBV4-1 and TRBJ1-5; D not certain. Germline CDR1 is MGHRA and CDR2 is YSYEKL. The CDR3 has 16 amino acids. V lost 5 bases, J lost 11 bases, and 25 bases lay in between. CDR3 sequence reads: CASSSPFTNSRDAQHF. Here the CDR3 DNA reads TGCGCCAGCAGCTCCCCTTTTACGAACAGCAGAGATGCCCAGCATTTT.

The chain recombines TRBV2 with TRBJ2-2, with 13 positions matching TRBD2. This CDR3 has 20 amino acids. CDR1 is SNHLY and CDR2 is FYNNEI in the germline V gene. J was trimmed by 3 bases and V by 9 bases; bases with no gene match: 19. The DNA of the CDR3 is TGTGCCAGTTACCCTCCGGCACTAGCGGGAGGGCAGGGCGACACCGGGGAGCTGTTTTTT. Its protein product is CASYPPALAGGQGDTGELFF. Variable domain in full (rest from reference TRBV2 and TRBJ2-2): EPEVTQTPSHQVTQMGQEVILRCVPISNHLYFYWYRQILGQKVEFLVSFYNNEISEKSEIFDDQFSVERPDGSNFTLKIRSTKLEDSAMYFCASYPPALAGGQGDTGELFFGEGSRLTVL.

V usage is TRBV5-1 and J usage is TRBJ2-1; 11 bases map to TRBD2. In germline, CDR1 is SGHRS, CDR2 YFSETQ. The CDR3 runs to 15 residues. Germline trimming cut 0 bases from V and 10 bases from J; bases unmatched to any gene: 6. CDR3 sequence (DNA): TGCGCCAGCAGCTTGGGAGCAGGGACTAGCGGAGAGCAGTTCTTC. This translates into CASSLGAGTSGEQFF.

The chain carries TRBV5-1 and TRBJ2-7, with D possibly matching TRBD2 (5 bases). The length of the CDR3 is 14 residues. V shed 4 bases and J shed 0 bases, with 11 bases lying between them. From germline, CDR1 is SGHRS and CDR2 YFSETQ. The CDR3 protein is CASSPRESSYEQYF. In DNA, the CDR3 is TGCGCCAGCAGCCCACGGGAAAGCTCCTACGAGCAGTACTTC.

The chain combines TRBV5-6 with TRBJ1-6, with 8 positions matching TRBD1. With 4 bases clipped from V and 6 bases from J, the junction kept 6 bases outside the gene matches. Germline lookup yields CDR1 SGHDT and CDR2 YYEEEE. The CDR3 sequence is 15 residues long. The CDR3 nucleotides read TGTGCCAGCAGCGTTCAGGGGGCTTTTAATTCACCCCTCCACTTT. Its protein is CASSVQGAFNSPLHF.

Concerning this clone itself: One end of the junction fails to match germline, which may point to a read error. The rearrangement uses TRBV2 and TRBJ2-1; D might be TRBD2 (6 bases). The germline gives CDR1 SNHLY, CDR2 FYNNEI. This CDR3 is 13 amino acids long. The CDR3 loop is CASGETRLDEQFF. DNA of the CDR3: TGTGCCAGCGGTGAGACTAGATTAGATGAGCAGTTCTTC.

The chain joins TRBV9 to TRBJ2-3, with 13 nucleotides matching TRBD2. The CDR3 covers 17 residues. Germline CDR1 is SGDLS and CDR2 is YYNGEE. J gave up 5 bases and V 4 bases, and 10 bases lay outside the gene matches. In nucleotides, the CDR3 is TGTGCCAGCAGCCCACGAACTAGCGGGGGGGCGGGAGATACGCAGTATTTT. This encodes CASSPRTSGGAGDTQYF. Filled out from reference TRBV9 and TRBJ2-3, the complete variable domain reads DSGVTQTPKHLITATGQRVTLRCSPRSGDLSVYWYQQSLDQGLQFLIQYYNGEERAKGNILERFSAQQFPDLHSELNLSSLELGDSALYFCASSPRTSGGAGDTQYFGPGTRLTVL.

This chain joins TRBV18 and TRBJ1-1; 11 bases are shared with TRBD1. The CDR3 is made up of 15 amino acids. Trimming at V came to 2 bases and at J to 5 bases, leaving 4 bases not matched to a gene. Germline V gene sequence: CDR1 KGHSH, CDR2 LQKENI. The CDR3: CASSPRGQGGTEAFF. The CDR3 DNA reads TGTGCCAGCTCACCAAGGGGACAGGGGGGGACTGAAGCTTTCTTT.

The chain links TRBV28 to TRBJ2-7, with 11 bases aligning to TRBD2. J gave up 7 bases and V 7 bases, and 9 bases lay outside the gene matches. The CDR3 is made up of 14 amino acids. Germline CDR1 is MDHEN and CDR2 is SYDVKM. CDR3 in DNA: TGTGCCAGCAATGCCCCGACTAGCGGGGCAGAGCAGTACTTC. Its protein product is CASNAPTSGAEQYF.

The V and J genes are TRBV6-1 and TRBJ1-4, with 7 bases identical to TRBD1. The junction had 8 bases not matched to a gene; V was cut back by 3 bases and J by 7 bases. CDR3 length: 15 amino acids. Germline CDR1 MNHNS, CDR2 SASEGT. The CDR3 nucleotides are TGTGCCAGCAGTGAGAGGTGGCAGGGGGGTGAAAAACTGTTTTTT. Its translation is CASSERWQGGEKLFF.

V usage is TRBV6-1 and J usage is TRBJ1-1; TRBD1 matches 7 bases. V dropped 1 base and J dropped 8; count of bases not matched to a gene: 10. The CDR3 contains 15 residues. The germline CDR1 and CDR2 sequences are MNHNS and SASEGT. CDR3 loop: CASSEDAGGLKEAFF. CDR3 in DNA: TGTGCCAGCAGTGAAGATGCAGGGGGTCTGAAGGAAGCTTTCTTT.

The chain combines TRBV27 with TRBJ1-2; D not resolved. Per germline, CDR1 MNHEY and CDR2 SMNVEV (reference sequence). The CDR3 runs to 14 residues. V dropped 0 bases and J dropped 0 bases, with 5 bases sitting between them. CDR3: CASSLSPANYGYTF. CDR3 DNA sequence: TGTGCCAGCAGTTTATCCCCAGCTAACTATGGCTACACCTTC.

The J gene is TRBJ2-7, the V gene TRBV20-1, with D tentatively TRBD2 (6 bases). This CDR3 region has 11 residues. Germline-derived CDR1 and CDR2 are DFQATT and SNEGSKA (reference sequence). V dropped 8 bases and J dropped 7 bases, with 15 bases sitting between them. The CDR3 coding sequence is TGCAGTTACCTTAGCGGTGGGGAGCAGTACTTC. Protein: CSYLSGGEQYF.

The CDR3 DNA reads TGTGCCTGGAGTGTACAGAGAGGGTTCGATGAGCAGTTCTTC. Translation: CAWSVQRGFDEQFF. J is TRBJ2-1 and V is TRBV30; D might be TRBD2 (5 bases). Per the germline V gene, CDR1 is GTSNPN and CDR2 is SVGIG (reference sequence). The CDR3 length is 14 residues. V gave up 0 bases and J gave up 8 bases, with 14 bases separating them.

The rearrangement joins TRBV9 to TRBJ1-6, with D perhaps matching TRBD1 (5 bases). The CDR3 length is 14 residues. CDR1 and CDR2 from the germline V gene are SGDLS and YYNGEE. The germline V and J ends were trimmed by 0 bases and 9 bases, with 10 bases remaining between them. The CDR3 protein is CASSVDRGSSPLHF. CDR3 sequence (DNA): TGTGCCAGCAGCGTAGATAGGGGTAGTTCACCCCTCCACTTT.